The sample holds a few counts of the clone carrying this T cell receptor (beta chain). Data came from immunoSEQ multiplex PCR; TCRdb stores just in-frame clones and leaves some out. The sample includes about 2.4 million clones, 90% to 95% seen only once; the top ten take around 0.37%. The record originates from a study of shared clonotypes between healthy human individuals. Germline V gene data show CDR1 as SGHRS and CDR2 as YFSETQ. This CDR3 is built from 15 residues. The junction had 7 bases not matched to a gene; V was cut back by 0 bases and J by 7 bases. Partitioning of CD4+ cells yielded a CD45RA+ naive subset and a CD45RA-negative memory subset.

The V call is TRBV5-1, the J call TRBJ2-1, with 7 bases lining up with TRBD2. Input material: naive CD4+ T cells from PBMCs. Noted subset: CD45RA+ positively selected. This receptor was taken from a man between 18 and 29 years old in good health. Some clones in this sample may be carry-over from other donors' samples. In DNA form, the CDR3 reads TGCGCCAGCAGCTTGGATCCGGGAGGAGGGAATGAGCAGTTCTTC. Translating it yields CASSLDPGGGNEQFF.